This TCR beta chain is drawn from a study of OX40 agonist ivuxolimab in advanced cancers. Study observations and caveats: No determination was made of the antigen specificity of the expanded peripheral T cells. CD4+ and CD8+ blood T cells expanded clonally by week 6 at 0.1 to 3.0 mg/kg. Fewer expanded clones were found on average in CD4+ than in CD8+ T cells.

Generated by immunoSEQ multiplex PCR, the TCRdb table keeps only in-frame clones and is missing some. The table has roughly 50,000 clones, around nine tenths seen once. This CDR3 has 15 residues. The germline CDR1 and CDR2 sequences are LNHNV and YYDKDF (reference sequence). V lost 5 bases and J lost 6; bases outside the gene matches: 13. This clone was seen once. Its specificity is unknown. The chain combines TRBV15 with TRBJ2-7; 7 bases match TRBD2. The TCR comes from an adult with an advanced solid tumor such as melanoma, head and neck, liver or kidney cancer. The material was CD4+ or CD8+ T cells sorted from blood, obtained in a trial of the OX40 agonist ivuxolimab. The CDR3: CATSGSERGLLEQYF. As DNA, the CDR3 is TGTGCCACCAGCGGGAGTGAGCGGGGCCTTCTCGAGCAGTACTTC.